What follows is one TCR beta chain and its context. The specificity of this receptor is unknown. No much larger clone exists at a distance of one base, and base qualities are not known. The data derive from a study of blood T cell repertoires in COVID-19 (dated by TCRdb to the early 2020s). In the study overall: The collaborator samples originated in the United States, Italy and Spain and spanned the acute and convalescent phases of COVID-19. The prospective study material was composed of cDNA or gDNA derived from T cells, B-cell-depleted T cells, or PBMCs. Subjects who had been exposed to COVID-19, were actively infected with it, or had recovered from it provided the deeply sampled blood TCRbeta repertoires that made up the dataset. The repertoires were released in a freely available public database meant as a resource for research on the immune response to SARS-CoV-2. The samples were drawn from the first 160 participants of the ongoing ImmuneRACE study and from 950 to 1,500 subjects provided by 6 global collaborators. A de-identified subject ID, COVID-19 status, age in years and sex were almost always included in the sample metadata. HLA class I and class II types, where available, came from metadata supplied by the sample provider rather than from assay-based typing.

The V end gives up 8 bases and the J end 5 bases, leaving 5 bases in the junction not matched to a gene. CDR3 length: 14 amino acids, cysteine to phenylalanine. Solely the CDR3 DNA is kept, with 42 bases framed from the first base. The CDR1 and CDR2 encoded by the germline V gene are MNHEY and SVGAGI. The immunoSEQ Assay, a bias-controlled multiplex PCR, was used to amplify TCRbeta CDR3 regions from genomic DNA. Under the source paper's analysis protocol: The number of nucleated cells in each sample was estimated by amplification of reference gene primers within the assay. To quantify the absolute abundance of each unique TCRbeta CDR3 rearrangement, sequence reads were collapsed and filtered. For each sample, productive Simpson clonality was calculated by taking the square root of Simpson's diversity index across productive rearrangements. The table comes from immuneACCESS by way of TCRdb, which keeps in-frame sequences with V and J called. Part of the clones is missing from these tables; in studies checked, under half for an unresolved V gene and the rest for unknown reasons. That table is the source of V, J and clone size, and D and trimming were worked out from the DNA. This sample lists over 150,000 clones; around 85% were detected once. Clones ranked in the top ten supply 5.5% to 8% of the sample.

Study-wide conclusions, independent of this receptor: Clinical and demographic metadata were provided uncurated, with the amount varying by source and participant.

One collaborating source in Seattle enrolled patients during active infection and followed them longitudinally through the course of disease. Collaborating institutions collected whole blood in K2EDTA tubes following their own protocols. For TCRbeta analysis, collaborators shipped samples in one of three forms: frozen whole blood, isolated PBMCs, or DNA extracted from either of those sample types. The TCR originated in a man older than 75 with COVID-19, enrolled during active disease. Material: peripheral blood. The rearrangement combines TRBV6-5 with TRBJ2-2, and 10 junction bases match TRBD1. The nucleotide sequence is TGTGCCAGCGGAGGGACAGGGGTTACCGGGGAGCTGTTTTTT. Its product reads: CASGGTGVTGELFF.